The sequence of this T cell receptor (beta chain) was determined in a study of identical twins. Study conclusions and caveats: In drawing conclusions, the study used cross-sectional statistical analysis and did not follow the same donors. Invariant cells of the MAIT and iNKT types might have partly distorted the zero-insertion analyses.

This clonotype was seen at least ten times. The antigen is undetermined. With no exceptions, donors were healthy Caucasians. The authors used template switching to add a universal primer site and gave cDNA unique molecular identifiers. TCRdb ran MiXCR on the 5' RACE reads and lists one entry per CDR3 protein. The data show 200,000 to 250,000 distinct CDR3 sequences, approximately 8.3% seen once. Another study also made use of these data, one on yellow fever vaccine responses in identical twins.

This receptor was taken from a woman between 18 and 30 years old in good health. The sample was memory (CD45RO+) T cells sorted from blood.

Here the CDR3 reads CASSSPGGGSMNTEAFF. The CDR3 nucleotides are TGTGCCAGCAGCTCACCCGGTGGGGGATCAATGAACACTGAAGCTTTCTTT. V gene TRBV7-9 combines with J gene TRBJ1-1, with a tentative D call TRBD1 (5 bases). V gave up 4 bases and J gave up 0 bases, with 18 bases separating them. This CDR3 has 17 amino acids. Germline V gene data show CDR1 as SEHNR and CDR2 as FQNEAQ (reference sequence).